These T cell receptor beta chains were read from a single sample in a study of CD8+CD57+ T cells in acquired aplastic anemia. TCRdb itself ran the reads through MiXCR, one entry per CDR3 protein. The sample carries roughly 500,000 distinct CDR3 sequences, around 32% recorded once. Specimen: sorted CD4+, CD8+, or CD8+CD57+ T cells (not recorded which) from PBMCs. The receptors originated from a human donor with aplastic anemia. CDR3s include the opening cysteine and the closing phenylalanine or tryptophan. The D gene is left open where the match is weak. Only part of the rows carry a size: once, few, many, or a class if the clone is expanded.

CDR3 protein	CDR3 DNA	clone size	D gene	J gene	V gene
CASSLEQGYGNTIYF	TGTGCCAGCAGCCTAGAACAGGGATATGGAAACACCATATATTTT	few	-	TRBJ1-3	TRBV5-4
CASSHRDRDTDTQYF	TGTGCCAGCAGCCACCGGGACAGAGACACAGATACGCAGTATTTT	few	TRBD1	TRBJ2-3	TRBV4-2
CSVRGQVFGELFF	TGCAGCGTTCGGGGACAGGTTTTCGGGGAGCTGTTTTTT	many	TRBD1	TRBJ2-2	TRBV29-1
CSANPARSGTEAFF	TGCAGTGCTAACCCTGCCCGTAGTGGCACTGAAGCTTTCTTT	few	-	TRBJ1-1	TRBV20-1
CASSELQGNTEAFF	TGTGCCAGCAGTGAGCTACAGGGGAACACTGAAGCTTTCTTT	-	-	TRBJ1-1	TRBV6-1
CASISGTGDGYTF	TGTGCCAGCATCAGTGGGACAGGGGACGGCTACACCTTC	many	TRBD1	TRBJ1-2	TRBV7-9
CASSPIALGSSYNEQFF	TGTGCCAGCAGCCCCATCGCGCTTGGGAGCTCCTACAATGAGCAGTTCTTC	few	-	TRBJ2-1	TRBV4-2
CASSKPGTGGDEQYF	TGTGCCAGTAGTAAACCCGGGACAGGGGGCGACGAGCAGTACTTC	-	TRBD1	TRBJ2-7	TRBV19
CASSYRDLSYGYTF	TGTGCCAGCAGCTACAGGGACTTGAGCTATGGCTACACCTTC	many	-	TRBJ1-2	TRBV7-2
CASSLMGGTGELFF	TGTGCCAGCAGCCTAATGGGAGGCACCGGGGAGCTGTTTTTT	-	-	TRBJ2-2	TRBV14
CASSGTGGGGQETQYF	TGCGCCAGCAGCGGGACGGGCGGGGGTGGACAAGAGACCCAGTACTTC	-	TRBD2	TRBJ2-5	TRBV5-1
CASRAGSPYEQYF	TGTGCCAGCCGAGCCGGGTCCCCCTACGAGCAGTACTTC	-	-	TRBJ2-7	TRBV19
CSASTRTGQHNEQFF	TGCAGTGCCAGCACCCGGACAGGTCAGCACAATGAGCAGTTCTTC	-	TRBD1	TRBJ2-1	TRBV20-1
CASSTGVSEAFF	TGTGCCAGTAGTACAGGGGTGAGTGAAGCTTTCTTT	-	-	TRBJ1-1	TRBV19
CASSLSISAVFTEAFF	TGTGCCAGCAGTTTATCGATAAGCGCGGTATTCACTGAAGCTTTCTTT	-	-	TRBJ1-1	TRBV10-3
CAWSGTVNTF	TGTGCCTGGAGTGGGACGGTTAATACCTTC	few	-	TRBJ1-2	TRBV30
CATSSRDLTF	TGTGCCACCAGCTCTCGAGACCTGACTTTC	-	-	TRBJ2-6	TRBV15
CASSFNRSYEQYF	TGTGCCAGCAGTTTCAACAGGTCCTACGAGCAGTACTTC	once	-	TRBJ2-7	TRBV28
CASSAHRDFNYGYTF	TGTGCCAGCAGTGCCCACAGGGACTTTAACTATGGCTACACCTTC	few	-	TRBJ1-2	TRBV27
CASSQGSEKLFF	TGTGCCAGCAGCCAGGGGAGTGAAAAACTGTTTTTT	few	-	TRBJ1-4	TRBV7-2
CASSPLRRESSYEQYF	TGTGCCAGCAGTCCGCTTCGCAGGGAAAGCTCCTACGAGCAGTACTTC	few	-	TRBJ2-7	TRBV2
CASSESEPTFEQYF	TGTGCCAGCAGTGAATCTGAGCCTACTTTCGAGCAGTACTTC	-	-	TRBJ2-7	TRBV25-1
CASLAAGLYEQYF	TGTGCCAGCCTCGCAGCAGGGCTCTACGAGCAGTACTTC	few	-	TRBJ2-7	TRBV6-1
CASSPNLQGLNTEAFF	TGCGCCAGCAGCCCAAATCTACAGGGGCTGAACACTGAAGCTTTCTTT	few	TRBD1	TRBJ1-1	TRBV5-1
CASSSTLNYGYTF	TGTGCCAGCAGCTCCACCCTTAACTATGGCTACACCTTC	few	-	TRBJ1-2	TRBV6-1
CSVFTTRGRGYEQYF	TGCAGCGTTTTTACCACCCGCGGGAGGGGTTACGAGCAGTACTTC	-	TRBD2	TRBJ2-7	TRBV20-1
CSVPGNTEAFF	TGCAGTGTTCCGGGGAACACTGAAGCTTTCTTT	many	-	TRBJ1-1	TRBV20-1
CSVQGDGNTIYF	TGCAGCGTTCAGGGTGACGGAAACACCATATATTTT	-	-	TRBJ1-3	TRBV29-1
CASSLPLKDTQYF	TGTGCCAGCAGCTTGCCGTTGAAAGATACGCAGTATTTT	-	-	TRBJ2-3	TRBV7-9
CASSYDPGSYGYTF	TGTGCCAGCAGTTACGATCCCGGAAGCTATGGCTACACCTTC	many	-	TRBJ1-2	TRBV6-5
CASSQTGTGGYEQYF	TGCGCCAGCAGCCAGACCGGGACAGGGGGATACGAGCAGTACTTC	-	TRBD1	TRBJ2-7	TRBV4-3
CASSLNTGGEQYF	TGCGCCAGCAGCTTAAATACAGGGGGAGAGCAGTACTTC	-	TRBD1	TRBJ2-7	TRBV5-1
CAISDAGAGEKLFF	TGTGCCATCAGTGACGCAGGGGCTGGTGAAAAACTGTTTTTT	-	-	TRBJ1-4	TRBV10-3
CSASTPPSGETQYF	TGCAGTGCTAGTACACCTCCTTCGGGGGAGACCCAGTACTTC	many	-	TRBJ2-5	TRBV20-1
CASAKDRRTDTQYF	TGCGCCAGCGCCAAGGACCGACGCACAGATACGCAGTATTTT	many	-	TRBJ2-3	TRBV10-1
CASSWSWMETEAFF	TGTGCCAGCAGCTGGTCGTGGATGGAAACTGAAGCTTTCTTT	-	-	TRBJ1-1	TRBV5-6
CSARGGGAGLQPQHF	TGCAGTGCTAGGGGGGGCGGGGCAGGGCTTCAGCCCCAGCATTTT	few	-	TRBJ1-5	TRBV20-1
CATRRGGSNYGYTF	TGTGCCACCAGGAGAGGGGGTTCTAACTATGGCTACACCTTC	many	-	TRBJ1-2	TRBV15
CSVRVLATGELFF	TGCAGCGTTAGGGTTCTTGCCACCGGGGAGCTGTTTTTT	few	-	TRBJ2-2	TRBV29-1
CATATSTDTQYF	TGTGCCACCGCAACCAGCACAGATACGCAGTATTTT	-	-	TRBJ2-3	TRBV24-1
CSVADTGELFF	TGCAGCGTCGCCGACACCGGGGAGCTGTTTTTT	-	-	TRBJ2-2	TRBV29-1
CASSQGTGRYEQYF	TGCGCCAGCAGCCAAGGGACAGGACGCTACGAGCAGTACTTC	-	TRBD1	TRBJ2-7	TRBV4-3
CASSNRAMTEAFF	TGTGCCAGCAGCAACAGGGCAATGACTGAAGCTTTCTTT	many	-	TRBJ1-1	TRBV2
CASSREGGTAFF	TGTGCCAGCAGCCGCGAAGGGGGGACAGCTTTCTTT	few	-	TRBJ1-1	TRBV7-9
CSVDLNEKLFF	TGCAGCGTTGATTTAAATGAAAAACTGTTTTTT	many	-	TRBJ1-4	TRBV29-1
CASSFLAGSSYEQYF	TGCGCCAGCAGCTTTCTAGCGGGCAGCTCCTACGAGCAGTACTTC	few	TRBD2	TRBJ2-7	TRBV5-1
CSVMTGHGYTF	TGCAGCGTCATGACCGGACACGGCTACACCTTC	many	-	TRBJ1-2	TRBV29-1
CASSALGTGSRHEQFF	TGTGCCAGCAGTGCCCTCGGGACAGGGAGTCGCCATGAGCAGTTCTTC	-	TRBD1	TRBJ2-1	TRBV6-1
CAWSDSALDYGYTF	TGTGCCTGGAGTGACAGCGCACTTGACTATGGCTACACCTTC	-	-	TRBJ1-2	TRBV30
CASSLGGRRYNQPQHF	TGTGCCAGCAGCTTAGGGGGTCGACGGTACAATCAGCCCCAGCATTTT	-	-	TRBJ1-5	TRBV25-1
CASSSQGGMGAKNIQYF	TGTGCCAGCAGCTCCCAGGGGGGGATGGGAGCCAAAAACATTCAGTACTTC	-	-	TRBJ2-4	TRBV11-2
CASSLGAGTEYGYTF	TGTGCCAGCAGCTTGGGGGCAGGGACAGAGTATGGCTACACCTTC	many	TRBD1	TRBJ1-2	TRBV5-6
CASSSSINSYEQYF	TGTGCCAGCAGTAGTTCTATCAACTCCTACGAGCAGTACTTC	few	-	TRBJ2-7	TRBV6-1
CASSVGQTSGANVLTF	TGTGCCAGCAGCGTCGGACAGACCTCTGGGGCCAACGTCCTGACTTTC	many	-	TRBJ2-6	TRBV11-2
CSARRPGRPSYEQYF	TGCAGTGCTCGACGACCGGGACGGCCATCCTACGAGCAGTACTTC	many	-	TRBJ2-7	TRBV20-1